This is a list of T cell receptor beta chains from one sample in a study of blood T cell repertoires in COVID-19. Sequencing used immunoSEQ multiplex PCR; TCRdb keeps in-frame clones, though not all of them. The sample lists 240,000 or so clones; around 81% were seen once. Sample: peripheral blood. These TCRs come from a woman older than 75 with COVID-19, enrolled during active disease. Each CDR3 is given without its conserved first and last residue.

J gene,V gene,CDR3 protein
TRBJ1-2,TRBV4-1,ASSQASLVYNYGYT
TRBJ1-2,TRBV6-2/TRBV6-3,ASSYSRASGYT
TRBJ2-5,TRBV4-2,ASSQQDSRQETQY
TRBJ2-7,TRBV19,ASRTTGLPSYEQY
TRBJ2-3,TRBV4-1,ASSQSGTSGRTDTQY
TRBJ2-3,TRBV7-9,ASSPSGRSSDTQY
TRBJ1-2,TRBV5-1,ASSLLRQGGIDGYT
TRBJ2-1,TRBV6-5,ASRTSGRAGEQF
TRBJ2-7,TRBV2,ASTPGSVSYEQY
TRBJ2-1,TRBV7-3,ASSLTFYNEQF
TRBJ2-1,TRBV3-1/TRBV3-2,ASSLPSGRLNEQF
TRBJ1-2,TRBV5-1,ASSPIAGVDGYT
TRBJ1-4,TRBV28,ASRAPRGAATNEKLF
TRBJ2-3,TRBV7-2,ASSPQSTSGTDTQY
TRBJ1-2,TRBV3-1/TRBV3-2,ASTPRGTGAYGYT
TRBJ1-1,TRBV3-1/TRBV3-2,ASRPTGRSTEAF
TRBJ2-1,TRBV7-2,ASSLKFPGSTGYNEQF
TRBJ2-2,TRBV5-4,ASSSARNGELF
TRBJ1-4,TRBV7-9,ASSSGQSNEKLF
TRBJ2-7,TRBV6-2/TRBV6-3,ASSYYPQGSRGYEQY
TRBJ2-3,TRBV28,ASSLGRRADTQY
TRBJ1-5,TRBV4-1,ASSPRDNRVNQPQH
TRBJ1-3,TRBV7-9,ASSSRQGMNTIY
TRBJ2-1,TRBV5-4,ASQSTSGAHNEQF
TRBJ1-1,TRBV5-5,ASSREGAGVRTEAF
TRBJ2-2,TRBV4-2,ASSQETGIGELF
TRBJ2-1,TRBV19,ASSRISGNSYNEQF
TRBJ1-6,TRBV5-4,ASSLGQLYNSPLH
TRBJ2-7,TRBV4-2,ASSQDPGWRDEQY
TRBJ1-2,TRBV7-2,ASSSGLSGYT
TRBJ1-2,TRBV27,ASSPYMDRGLSGSYGYT
TRBJ2-7,TRBV6-5,ASRPQGLGEQY
TRBJ2-1,TRBV13,ASSTSSGGAWDEQF
TRBJ1-6,TRBV5-1,ASSLARGRGNSPLH
TRBJ2-2,TRBV6-5,ASKRDTGELF
TRBJ2-1,TRBV7-8,ASSLASYNEQF
TRBJ1-6,TRBV6-5,ASGRENSPLH
TRBJ1-2,TRBV6-4,ASSLSDRAEGYT
TRBJ2-3,TRBV6-5,ASSYLGRDTQY
TRBJ1-2,TRBV6-5,ASSPRQANYGYT
TRBJ1-2,TRBV28,ASRTTPGTRRAHYGYT
TRBJ1-3,TRBV28,ASSPSFSGNTIY
TRBJ2-5,TRBV7-3,ASSPSQRSTQY
TRBJ1-3,TRBV15,ATSSAGGRGNTIY
TRBJ1-1,TRBV29-1,SGGETEAF
TRBJ1-2,TRBV13,ASRKTGSPNYGYT
TRBJ1-1,TRBV21-1,ASSKGTETNTEAF
TRBJ1-1,TRBV29-1,SGRQGSGTEAF
TRBJ1-2,TRBV28,ASSARQGWDGYT
TRBJ1-5,TRBV24-1,ATSDLQGVKQPQH
TRBJ1-2,TRBV7-9,ASIRGDAVLGYT
TRBJ1-5,TRBV20-1,SASAKQGRDQPQH
TRBJ1-1,TRBV18,ASSPGQGKNTEAF
TRBJ1-1,TRBV29-1,SVDFRDREGEAF
TRBJ1-5,TRBV4-2,ASSQDGQGASNQPQH
TRBJ1-5,TRBV7-9,ASSLDGLNQPQH
TRBJ1-4,TRBV6-5,ASSYSPTENEKLF